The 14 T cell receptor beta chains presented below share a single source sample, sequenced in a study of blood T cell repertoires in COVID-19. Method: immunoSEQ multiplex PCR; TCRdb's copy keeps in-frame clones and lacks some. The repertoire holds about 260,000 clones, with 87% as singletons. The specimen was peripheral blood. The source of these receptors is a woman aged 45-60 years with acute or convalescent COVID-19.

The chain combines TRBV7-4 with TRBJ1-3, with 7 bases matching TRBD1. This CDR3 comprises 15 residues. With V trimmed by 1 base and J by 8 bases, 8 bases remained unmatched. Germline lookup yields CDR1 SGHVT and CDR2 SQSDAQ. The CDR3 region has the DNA TGTGCCAGCAGCTTAGGACAGGGACCCTACTACACCATATATTTT. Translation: CASSLGQGPYYTIYF.

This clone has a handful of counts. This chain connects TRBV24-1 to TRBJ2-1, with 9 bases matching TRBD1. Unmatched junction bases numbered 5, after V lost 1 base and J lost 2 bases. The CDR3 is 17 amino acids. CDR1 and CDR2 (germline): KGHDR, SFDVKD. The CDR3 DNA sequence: TGTGCCACCAGTGATTTAGGAGGGACAGGGCCCTACAATGAGCAGTTCTTC. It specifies CATSDLGGTGPYNEQFF.

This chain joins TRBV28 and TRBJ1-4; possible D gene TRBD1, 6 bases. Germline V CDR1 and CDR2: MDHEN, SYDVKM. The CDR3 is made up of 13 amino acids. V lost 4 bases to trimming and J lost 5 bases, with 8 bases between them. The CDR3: CASSSTGNEKLFF. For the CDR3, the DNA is TGTGCCAGCAGTTCAACAGGGAATGAAAAACTGTTTTTT.

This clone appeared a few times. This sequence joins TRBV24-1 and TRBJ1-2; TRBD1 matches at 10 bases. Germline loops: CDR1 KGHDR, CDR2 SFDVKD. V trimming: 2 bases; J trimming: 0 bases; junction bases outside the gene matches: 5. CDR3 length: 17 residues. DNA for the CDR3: TGTGCCACCAGTGATTGGGGACAGGGGCCAGCTAACTATGGCTACACCTTC. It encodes CATSDWGQGPANYGYTF.

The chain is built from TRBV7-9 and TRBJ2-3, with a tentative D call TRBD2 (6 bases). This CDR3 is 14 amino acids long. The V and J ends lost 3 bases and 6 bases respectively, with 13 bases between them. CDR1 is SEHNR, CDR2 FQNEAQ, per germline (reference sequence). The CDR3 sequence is CASSFSLRGDTQYF. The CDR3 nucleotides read TGTGCCAGCAGCTTCTCCCTACGGGGGGATACGCAGTATTTT.

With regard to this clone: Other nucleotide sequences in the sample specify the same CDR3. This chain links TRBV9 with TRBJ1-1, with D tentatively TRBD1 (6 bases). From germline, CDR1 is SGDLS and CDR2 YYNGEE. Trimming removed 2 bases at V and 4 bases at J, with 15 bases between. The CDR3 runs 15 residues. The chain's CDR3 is CASSVGGAGGTEAFF. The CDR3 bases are TGTGCCAGCAGCGTTGGGGGGGCCGGTGGCACTGAAGCTTTCTTT.

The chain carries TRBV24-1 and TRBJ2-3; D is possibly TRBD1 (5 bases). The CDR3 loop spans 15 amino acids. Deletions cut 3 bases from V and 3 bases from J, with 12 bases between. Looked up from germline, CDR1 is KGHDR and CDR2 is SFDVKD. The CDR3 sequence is CATSDAGFFTDTQYF. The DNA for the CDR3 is TGTGCCACCAGTGATGCAGGGTTTTTTACAGATACGCAGTATTTT.

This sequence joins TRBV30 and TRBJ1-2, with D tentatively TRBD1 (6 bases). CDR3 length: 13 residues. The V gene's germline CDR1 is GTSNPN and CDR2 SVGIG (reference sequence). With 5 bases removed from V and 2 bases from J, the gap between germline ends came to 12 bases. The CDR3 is CAWLSRGNYGYTF. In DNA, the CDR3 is TGTGCCTGGCTAAGTAGGGGGAACTATGGCTACACCTTC.

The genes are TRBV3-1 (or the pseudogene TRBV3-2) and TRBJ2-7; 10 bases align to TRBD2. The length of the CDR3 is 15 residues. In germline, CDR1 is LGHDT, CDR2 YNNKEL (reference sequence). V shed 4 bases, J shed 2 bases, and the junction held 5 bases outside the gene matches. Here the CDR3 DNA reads TGTGCCAGCAGCCGCGGGACTAGCGTGGCCTACGAGCAGTACTTC. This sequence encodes CASSRGTSVAYEQYF.

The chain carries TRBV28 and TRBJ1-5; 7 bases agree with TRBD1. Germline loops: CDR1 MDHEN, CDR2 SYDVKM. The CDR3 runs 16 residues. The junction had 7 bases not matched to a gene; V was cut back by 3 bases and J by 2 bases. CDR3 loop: CASSFRRGLGNQPQHF. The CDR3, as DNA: TGTGCCAGCAGTTTTCGTAGGGGGCTTGGCAATCAGCCCCAGCATTTT.

The CDR3 DNA follows: TGCAGCGCCAAAAGGGCCAGGGGGCAAACAGATACGCAGTATTTT. Translated, it gives CSAKRARGQTDTQYF. The chain links TRBV29-1 to TRBJ2-3; 8 bases line up with TRBD1. The CDR3 covers 15 residues. Looked up from germline, CDR1 is SQVTM and CDR2 is ANQGSEA. The trim removed 7 bases at V and 3 bases at J, leaving 12 bases unmatched.

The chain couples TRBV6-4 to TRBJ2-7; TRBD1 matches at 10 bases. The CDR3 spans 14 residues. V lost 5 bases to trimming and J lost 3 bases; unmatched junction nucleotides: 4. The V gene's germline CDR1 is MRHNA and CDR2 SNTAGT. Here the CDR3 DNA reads TGTGCCAGCAGTCCCGGGACAGGGGACTACGAGCAGTACTTC. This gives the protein CASSPGTGDYEQYF.

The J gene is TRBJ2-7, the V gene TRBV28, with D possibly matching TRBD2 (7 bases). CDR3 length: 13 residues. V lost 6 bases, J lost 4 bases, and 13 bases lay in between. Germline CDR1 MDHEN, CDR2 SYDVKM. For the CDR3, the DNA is TGTGCCAGCAGGGGCGGGGGCGAATACGAGCAGTACTTC. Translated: CASRGGGEYEQYF.

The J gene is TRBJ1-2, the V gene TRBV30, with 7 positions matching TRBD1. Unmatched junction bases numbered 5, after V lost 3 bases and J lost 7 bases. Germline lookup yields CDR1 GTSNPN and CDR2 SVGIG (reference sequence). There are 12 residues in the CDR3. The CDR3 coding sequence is TGTGCCTGGAGGAAAACAGGGGCTGGCTACACCTTC. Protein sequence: CAWRKTGAGYTF.